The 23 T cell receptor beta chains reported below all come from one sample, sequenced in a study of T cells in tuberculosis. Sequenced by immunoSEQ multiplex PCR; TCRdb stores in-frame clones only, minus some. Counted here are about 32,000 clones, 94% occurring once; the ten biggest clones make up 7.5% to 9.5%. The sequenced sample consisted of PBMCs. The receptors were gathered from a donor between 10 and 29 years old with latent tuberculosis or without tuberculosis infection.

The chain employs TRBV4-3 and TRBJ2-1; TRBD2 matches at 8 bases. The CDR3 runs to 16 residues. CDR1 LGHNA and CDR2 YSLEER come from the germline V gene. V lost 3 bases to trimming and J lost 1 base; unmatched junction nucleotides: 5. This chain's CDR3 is CASSHQTSGSYNEQFF. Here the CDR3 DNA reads TGCGCCAGCAGCCACCAAACTAGCGGATCCTACAATGAGCAGTTCTTC.

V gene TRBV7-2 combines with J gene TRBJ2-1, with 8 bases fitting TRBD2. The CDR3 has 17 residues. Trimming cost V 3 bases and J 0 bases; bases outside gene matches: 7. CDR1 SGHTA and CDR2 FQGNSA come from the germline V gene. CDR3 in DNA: TGTGCCAGCAGCTTGGCGTCGAGCGGGGGCTCCTACAATGAGCAGTTCTTC. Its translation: CASSLASSGGSYNEQFF.

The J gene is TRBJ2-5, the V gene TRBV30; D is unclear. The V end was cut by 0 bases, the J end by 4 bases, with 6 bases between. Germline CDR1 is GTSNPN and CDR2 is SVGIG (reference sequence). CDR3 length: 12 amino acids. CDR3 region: CAWSVSRETQYF. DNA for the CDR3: TGTGCCTGGAGTGTAAGTAGAGAGACCCAGTACTTC.

DNA for the CDR3: TGCGCCAGCAGCCAAGATGTTAGCGTCCCGAGAGCAGATACGCAGTATTTT. This sequence encodes CASSQDVSVPRADTQYF. The genes are TRBV4-3 and TRBJ2-3, with D maybe TRBD2 (5 bases). Germline V CDR1 and CDR2: LGHNA, YSLEER. Deletions cut 0 bases from V and 4 bases from J, with 17 bases between. There are 17 residues in the CDR3.

Here the CDR3 reads CASGFGDSRSNEQFF. CDR3 nucleotides: TGTGCTAGTGGTTTTGGGGACTCCCGGAGCAATGAGCAGTTCTTC. The chain is built from TRBV12-5 and TRBJ2-1; possibly TRBD2 for D (6 bases). The CDR3 runs to 15 residues. Germline V gives CDR1 LGHNT, CDR2 FRNRAP. Deletions cut 3 bases from V and 6 bases from J, with 15 bases between.

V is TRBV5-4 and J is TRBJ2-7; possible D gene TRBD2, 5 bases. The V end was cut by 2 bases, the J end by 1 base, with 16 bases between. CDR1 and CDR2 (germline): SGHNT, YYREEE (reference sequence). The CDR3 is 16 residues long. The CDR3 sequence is CASSFGGDYLSYEQYF. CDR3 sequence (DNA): TGTGCCAGCAGCTTCGGAGGAGACTACTTATCCTACGAGCAGTACTTC.

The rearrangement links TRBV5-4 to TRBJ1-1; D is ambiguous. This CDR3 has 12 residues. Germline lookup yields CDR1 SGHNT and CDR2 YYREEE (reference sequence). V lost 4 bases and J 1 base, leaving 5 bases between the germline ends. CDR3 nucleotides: TGTGCCAGCAGCCTAACGAACACTGAAGCTTTCTTT. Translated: CASSLTNTEAFF. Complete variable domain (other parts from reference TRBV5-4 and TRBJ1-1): ETGVTQSPTHLIKTRGQQVTLRCSSQSGHNTVSWYQQALGQGPQFIFQYYREEENGRGNFPPRFSGLQFPNYSSELNVNALELDDSALYLCASSLTNTEAFFGQGTRLTVV.

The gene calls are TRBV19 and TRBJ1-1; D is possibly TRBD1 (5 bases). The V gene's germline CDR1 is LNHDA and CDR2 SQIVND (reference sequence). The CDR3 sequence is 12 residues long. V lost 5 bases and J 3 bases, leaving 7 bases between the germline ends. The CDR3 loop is CASSPGYTEAFF. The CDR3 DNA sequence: TGTGCCAGTAGTCCAGGGTACACTGAAGCTTTCTTT.

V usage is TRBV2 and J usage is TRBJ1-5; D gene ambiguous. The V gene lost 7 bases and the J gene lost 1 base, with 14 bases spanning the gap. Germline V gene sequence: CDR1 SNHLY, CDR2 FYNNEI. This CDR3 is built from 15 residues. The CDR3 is CASTERARSNQPQHF. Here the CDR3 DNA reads TGTGCCAGCACGGAGAGGGCCAGGAGCAATCAGCCCCAGCATTTT.

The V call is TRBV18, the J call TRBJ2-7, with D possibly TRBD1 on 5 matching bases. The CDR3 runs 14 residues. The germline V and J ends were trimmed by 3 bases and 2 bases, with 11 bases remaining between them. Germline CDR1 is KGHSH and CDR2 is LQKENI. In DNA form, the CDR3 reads TGTGCCAGCTCACCCGACAGTGCTACCTACGAGCAGTACTTC. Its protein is CASSPDSATYEQYF.

CDR3 DNA sequence: TGTGCCAGCAGCTCCGCAGTCTCCTACGAGCAGTACTTC. It is translated as CASSSAVSYEQYF. The chain couples TRBV9 to TRBJ2-7; no firm D call. Trimming cost V 4 bases and J 0 bases, with 8 bases left between them. Germline assignment: CDR1 SGDLS and CDR2 YYNGEE. The CDR3 is made up of 13 amino acids.

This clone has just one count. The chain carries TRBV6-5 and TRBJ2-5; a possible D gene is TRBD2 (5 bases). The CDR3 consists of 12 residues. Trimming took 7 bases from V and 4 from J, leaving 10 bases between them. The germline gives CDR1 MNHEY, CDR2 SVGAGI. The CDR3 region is CASKADGETQYF. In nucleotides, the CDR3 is TGTGCCAGCAAAGCGGACGGAGAGACCCAGTACTTC.

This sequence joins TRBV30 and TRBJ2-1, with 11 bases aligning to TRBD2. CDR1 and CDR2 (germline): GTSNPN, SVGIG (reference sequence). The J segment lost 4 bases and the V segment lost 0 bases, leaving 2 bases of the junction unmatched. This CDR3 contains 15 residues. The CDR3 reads CAWSVGLAVYNEQFF. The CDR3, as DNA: TGTGCCTGGAGTGTGGGACTAGCGGTATACAATGAGCAGTTCTTC.

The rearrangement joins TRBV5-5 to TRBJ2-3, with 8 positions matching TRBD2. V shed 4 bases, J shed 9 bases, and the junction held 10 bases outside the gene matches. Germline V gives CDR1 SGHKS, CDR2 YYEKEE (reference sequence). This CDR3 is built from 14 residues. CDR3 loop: CASSLGTSLDTQYF. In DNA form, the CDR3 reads TGTGCCAGCAGCCTCGGGACTAGTCTAGACACGCAGTATTTT.

For the CDR3, the DNA is TGTGCCAGCATGAGGCGGGAGAGCCACAATGAGCAGTTCTTC. As protein: CASMRRESHNEQFF. The V call is TRBV27, the J call TRBJ2-1; 7 bases fit TRBD2. Germline assignment: CDR1 MNHEY and CDR2 SMNVEV (reference sequence). Trimming cost V 7 bases and J 5 bases; bases outside gene matches: 8. The CDR3 contains 14 residues.

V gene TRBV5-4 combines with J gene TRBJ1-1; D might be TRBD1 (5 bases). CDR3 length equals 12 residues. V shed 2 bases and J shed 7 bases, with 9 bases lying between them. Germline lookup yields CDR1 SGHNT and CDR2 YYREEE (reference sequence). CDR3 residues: CASSFGQGEAFF. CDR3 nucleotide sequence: TGTGCCAGCAGCTTCGGCCAGGGTGAAGCTTTCTTT. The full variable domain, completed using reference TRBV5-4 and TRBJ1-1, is ETGVTQSPTHLIKTRGQQVTLRCSSQSGHNTVSWYQQALGQGPQFIFQYYREEENGRGNFPPRFSGLQFPNYSSELNVNALELDDSALYLCASSFGQGEAFFGQGTRLTVV.

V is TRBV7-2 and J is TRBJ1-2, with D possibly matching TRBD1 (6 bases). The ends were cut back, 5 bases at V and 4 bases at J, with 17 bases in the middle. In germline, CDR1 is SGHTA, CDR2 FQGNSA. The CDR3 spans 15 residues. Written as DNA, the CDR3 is TGTGCCAGCAGCACTTCTAGGACAGCGATCTATGGCTACACCTTC. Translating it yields CASSTSRTAIYGYTF.

The CDR3 nucleotides are TGTGCCAGCAGTAGCCCCGGACTAGCGGACTACGAGCAGTACTTC. Amino acid sequence: CASSSPGLADYEQYF. The chain is built from TRBV6-6 and TRBJ2-7; 10 bases fit TRBD2. Germline-derived CDR1 and CDR2 are MNHNY and SVGAGI (reference sequence). CDR3 length: 15 residues. Unmatched junction bases numbered 7, after V lost 5 bases and J lost 3 bases.

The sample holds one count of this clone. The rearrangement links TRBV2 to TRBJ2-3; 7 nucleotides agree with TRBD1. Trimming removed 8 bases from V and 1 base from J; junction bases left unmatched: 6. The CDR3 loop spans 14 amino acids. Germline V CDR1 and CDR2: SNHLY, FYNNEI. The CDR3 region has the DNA TGTGCCAGCGTCGACAGGGCCCGCACAGATACGCAGTATTTT. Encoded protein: CASVDRARTDTQYF.

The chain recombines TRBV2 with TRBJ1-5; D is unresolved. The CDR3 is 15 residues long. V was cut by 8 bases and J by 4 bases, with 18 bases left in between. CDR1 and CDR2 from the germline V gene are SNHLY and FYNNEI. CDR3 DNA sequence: TGTGCCAGCGCTGGCCGGGAGATTGGGAATCAGCCCCAGCATTTT. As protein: CASAGREIGNQPQHF.

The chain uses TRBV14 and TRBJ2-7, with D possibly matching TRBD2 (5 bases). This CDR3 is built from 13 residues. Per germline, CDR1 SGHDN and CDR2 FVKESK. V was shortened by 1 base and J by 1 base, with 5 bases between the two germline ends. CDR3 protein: CASSQGTSYEQYF. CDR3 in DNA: TGTGCCAGCAGCCAAGGGACTTCCTACGAGCAGTACTTC.

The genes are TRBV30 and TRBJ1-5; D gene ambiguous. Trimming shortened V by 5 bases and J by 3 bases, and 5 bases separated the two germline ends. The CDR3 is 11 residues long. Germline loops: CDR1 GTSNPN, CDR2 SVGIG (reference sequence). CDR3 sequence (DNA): TGTGCCTGGGGAGACAATCAGCCCCAGCATTTT. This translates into CAWGDNQPQHF.

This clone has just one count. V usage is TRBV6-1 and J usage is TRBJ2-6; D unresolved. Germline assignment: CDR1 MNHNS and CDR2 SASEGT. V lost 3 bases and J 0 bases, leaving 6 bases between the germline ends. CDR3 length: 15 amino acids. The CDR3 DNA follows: TGTGCCAGCAGTGATAAGCACTCTGGGGCCAACGTCCTGACTTTC. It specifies CASSDKHSGANVLTF.